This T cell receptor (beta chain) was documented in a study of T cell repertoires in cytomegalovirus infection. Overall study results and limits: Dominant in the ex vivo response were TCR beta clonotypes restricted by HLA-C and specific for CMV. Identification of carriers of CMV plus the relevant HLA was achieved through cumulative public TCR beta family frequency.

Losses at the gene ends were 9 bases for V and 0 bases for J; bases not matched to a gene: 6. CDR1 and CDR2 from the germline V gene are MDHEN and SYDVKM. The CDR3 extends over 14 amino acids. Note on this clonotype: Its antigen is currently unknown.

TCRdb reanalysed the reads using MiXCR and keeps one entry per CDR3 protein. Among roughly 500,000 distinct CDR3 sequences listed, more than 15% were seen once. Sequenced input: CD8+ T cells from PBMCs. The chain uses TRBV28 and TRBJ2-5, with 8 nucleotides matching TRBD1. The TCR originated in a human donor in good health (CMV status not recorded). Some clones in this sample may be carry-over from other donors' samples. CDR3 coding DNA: TGTGCCAGTACCCTGACAGGGGACCAAGAGACCCAGTACTTC. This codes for CASTLTGDQETQYF.